This T cell receptor (beta chain) emerged from a study of blood T cell repertoires in COVID-19. Turning to the study itself: T cells, B-cell-depleted T cells, or PBMCs provided the cDNA or gDNA that served as material.

Each participant's cohort was designated according to participant-reported clinical history. Cohort 3 donors counted as recovered after two negative PCRs, clearance, or resolved symptoms. Assay: immunoSEQ multiplex PCR; the TCRdb copy retains only in-frame clones and omits some. The table has approximately 300,000 clones, more than 90% seen once; the top ten hold about a fifth. Between the trimmed V and J ends, which lost 4 bases and 7 bases, there was a span of 10 bases. There are 13 residues in the CDR3. Germline V gene sequence: CDR1 SNHLY, CDR2 FYNNEI. Sequenced input: PBMCs or T cells enriched from blood (not recorded which). The genes are TRBV2 and TRBJ1-4; D is possibly TRBD1 (5 bases). This TCR was recovered from a woman in her thirties who had recovered from COVID-19. The DNA of the CDR3 is TGTGCCAGCAGTGTTCGGGGGGTTGAAAAACTGTTTTTT. Its protein product is CASSVRGVEKLFF.